A selection of T cell receptor beta chains follows, all from one sample in a study of cytomegalovirus exposure and HLA in healthy donors. Sequenced by immunoSEQ multiplex PCR; TCRdb stores in-frame clones only, minus some. This sample carries hundreds of thousands of clones, approximately 70% of them seen once, and the ten largest clones take 1.8%. The sequenced sample consisted of PBMCs. These receptor sequences come from a woman aged 25 to 39 in good health and CMV-seronegative. The CDR3 runs from the conserved cysteine through the conserved F or W. The D gene is left open where the match is weak. Not all rows give a size; the values are once, few, many and, for expanded clones, a class.

D gene: NA
V gene: TRBV7-9
CDR3 length: 13
clone size: NA
J gene: TRBJ2-1
CDR3 protein: CASSALSVGEQFF
CDR3 DNA: TGTGCCAGCAGCGCCCTTAGCGTCGGTGAGCAGTTCTTC

D gene: NA
V gene: TRBV2
CDR3 length: 14
clone size: NA
J gene: TRBJ1-5
CDR3 protein: CASTRAGDNQPQHF
CDR3 DNA: TGTGCCAGCACCCGAGCAGGGGATAATCAGCCCCAGCATTTT

D gene: NA
V gene: TRBV7-6
CDR3 length: 13
clone size: few
J gene: TRBJ2-7
CDR3 protein: CASSPLVGSKQYF
CDR3 DNA: TGTGCCAGCAGCCCACTTGTCGGGAGTAAGCAGTACTTC

D gene: NA
V gene: TRBV11-1
CDR3 length: 16
clone size: once
J gene: TRBJ2-1
CDR3 protein: CASSLAGVGVYNEQFF
CDR3 DNA: TGTGCCAGCAGCTTAGCGGGAGTGGGCGTTTACAATGAGCAGTTCTTC

D gene: TRBD2
V gene: TRBV7-6
CDR3 length: 15
clone size: NA
J gene: TRBJ2-1
CDR3 protein: CASSPTSGGLNEQFF
CDR3 DNA: TGTGCCAGCAGCCCGACTAGCGGGGGCCTTAATGAGCAGTTCTTC

D gene: TRBD2
V gene: TRBV15
CDR3 length: 18
clone size: NA
J gene: TRBJ2-6
CDR3 protein: CATSSLGGRASGANVLTF
CDR3 DNA: TGTGCCACCAGCAGTCTGGGCGGGAGAGCCTCTGGGGCCAACGTCCTGACTTTC

D gene: NA
V gene: TRBV7-9
CDR3 length: 17
clone size: NA
J gene: TRBJ2-3
CDR3 protein: CASSPPRGREIADTQYF
CDR3 DNA: TGTGCCAGCAGCCCACCCAGGGGGCGGGAGATCGCCGATACGCAGTATTTT

D gene: TRBD2
V gene: TRBV15
CDR3 length: 18
clone size: NA
J gene: TRBJ2-3
CDR3 protein: CATSRDITSGRGTDTQYF
CDR3 DNA: TGTGCCACCAGCAGAGATATTACTAGCGGGAGGGGCACAGATACGCAGTATTTT

D gene: NA
V gene: TRBV25-1
CDR3 length: 13
clone size: few
J gene: TRBJ1-2
CDR3 protein: CASSEGKWWGYTF
CDR3 DNA: TGTGCCAGCAGTGAGGGCAAATGGTGGGGCTACACCTTC

D gene: TRBD1
V gene: TRBV2
CDR3 length: 14
clone size: NA
J gene: TRBJ1-2
CDR3 protein: CASSPLDRGYGYTF
CDR3 DNA: TGTGCCAGCAGTCCATTGGACAGGGGCTATGGCTACACCTTC

D gene: TRBD1
V gene: TRBV5-1
CDR3 length: 16
clone size: NA
J gene: TRBJ2-1
CDR3 protein: CASSPAGTGVANEQFF
CDR3 DNA: TGCGCCAGCAGCCCCGCCGGGACAGGGGTTGCCAATGAGCAGTTCTTC

D gene: NA
V gene: TRBV27
CDR3 length: 18
clone size: NA
J gene: TRBJ2-7
CDR3 protein: CASSSYEGWGPFSYEQYF
CDR3 DNA: TGTGCCAGCAGTTCGTATGAGGGGTGGGGGCCGTTCTCCTACGAGCAGTACTTC

D gene: TRBD1
V gene: TRBV5-1
CDR3 length: 14
clone size: NA
J gene: TRBJ1-6
CDR3 protein: CASSPTGANSPLHF
CDR3 DNA: TGCGCCAGCAGCCCGACAGGGGCGAATTCACCCCTCCACTTT

D gene: NA
V gene: TRBV6-5
CDR3 length: 15
clone size: NA
J gene: TRBJ1-2
CDR3 protein: CASSPDGLPRNGYTF
CDR3 DNA: TGTGCCAGCAGCCCTGATGGACTGCCCCGCAATGGCTACACCTTC

D gene: TRBD1
V gene: TRBV7-9
CDR3 length: 15
clone size: NA
J gene: TRBJ2-2
CDR3 protein: CASSDRGANTGELFF
CDR3 DNA: TGTGCCAGCAGCGACAGGGGGGCGAACACCGGGGAGCTGTTTTTT

D gene: TRBD1
V gene: TRBV14
CDR3 length: 21
clone size: NA
J gene: TRBJ2-6
CDR3 protein: CASRPISQRLDRASGANVLTF
CDR3 DNA: TGTGCCAGCAGACCAATTTCCCAGAGGCTTGACAGGGCCTCTGGGGCCAACGTCCTGACTTTC

D gene: TRBD2
V gene: TRBV5-1
CDR3 length: 17
clone size: few
J gene: TRBJ2-2
CDR3 protein: CASSLEAGLAYTGELFF
CDR3 DNA: TGCGCCAGCAGCTTGGAGGCTGGACTAGCGTACACCGGGGAGCTGTTTTTT

D gene: NA
V gene: TRBV5-5
CDR3 length: 11
clone size: NA
J gene: TRBJ2-1
CDR3 protein: CASTWGHEQFF
CDR3 DNA: TGTGCCAGCACATGGGGGCATGAGCAGTTCTTC

D gene: NA
V gene: TRBV10-1
CDR3 length: 16
clone size: NA
J gene: TRBJ1-1
CDR3 protein: CASSESRGGRGTEAFF
CDR3 DNA: TGCGCCAGCAGTGAGTCAAGGGGGGGAAGAGGCACTGAAGCTTTCTTT

D gene: NA
V gene: TRBV4-2
CDR3 length: 13
clone size: NA
J gene: TRBJ2-1
CDR3 protein: CASSQDQYNEQFF
CDR3 DNA: TGTGCCAGCAGCCAAGATCAATACAATGAGCAGTTCTTC